The 28 T cell receptor beta chains reported below all come from one sample, sequenced in a study of PD-1 blockade in classical Hodgkin lymphoma. Time point of the sample: cycle 4 day 1 (C4D1), after more than five weeks of nivolumab. Brentuximab vedotin exposure varied among the patients, all of whom had relapsed after autologous stem cell transplantation. Magnetic negative selection was used to purify CD4+ T cells from thawed PBMCs. The table came from immunoSEQ multiplex PCR; TCRdb's copy has only in-frame clones and leaves some out. The table lists around 15,000 clones, around 78% of them singletons. The material sequenced was CD4+ T cells from blood, taken before the fourth cycle of nivolumab. The receptor set was obtained from a human donor with classical Hodgkin lymphoma.

The chain combines TRBV28 with TRBJ1-2; the match to TRBD1 covers 9 bases. CDR3 length: 15 amino acids. Trimming removed 1 base from V and 4 bases from J; junction bases left unmatched: 4. Germline V lookup: CDR1 MDHEN, CDR2 SYDVKM. The CDR3 region has the DNA TGTGCCAGCAGTTTATCGGGACAGGGAGGCTATGGCTACACCTTC. Encoded protein: CASSLSGQGGYGYTF.

This chain joins TRBV15 and TRBJ2-7; TRBD2 matches at 7 bases. CDR1 LNHNV and CDR2 YYDKDF come from the germline V gene (reference sequence). The junction had 3 bases not matched to a gene; V was cut back by 0 bases and J by 4 bases. The CDR3 contains 14 residues. The CDR3 DNA sequence: TGTGCCACCAGCAGAGATACAGCGGGGTACGAGCAGTACTTC. This sequence encodes CATSRDTAGYEQYF. Based on the CDR3 plus reference TRBV15 and TRBJ2-7, the full variable domain is DAMVIQNPRYQVTQFGKPVTLSCSQTLNHNVMYWYQQKSSQAPKLLFHYYDKDFNNEADTPDNFQSRRPNTSFCFLDIRSPGLGDTAMYLCATSRDTAGYEQYFGPGTRLTVT.

The chain combines TRBV30 with TRBJ1-1, with unresolved D. The CDR3 length is 12 residues. Germline V gene sequence: CDR1 GTSNPN, CDR2 SVGIG (reference sequence). Trimming left V 3 bases short and J 0 bases short, with 5 bases between. CDR3 region: CAWRTLNTEAFF. CDR3 sequence (DNA): TGTGCCTGGAGGACGTTGAACACTGAAGCTTTCTTT. Combining the CDR3 with reference TRBV30 and TRBJ1-1 gives the whole variable domain SQTIHQWPATLVQPVGSPLSLECTVEGTSNPNLYWYRQAAGRGLQLLFYSVGIGQISSEVPQNLSASRPQDRQFILSSKKLLLSDSGFYLCAWRTLNTEAFFGQGTRLTVV.

This chain connects TRBV5-6 to TRBJ2-1; 10 bases line up with TRBD2. The V and J ends lost 3 bases and 8 bases, in that order; junction bases with no gene match: 11. Germline assignment: CDR1 SGHDT and CDR2 YYEEEE. The CDR3 is made up of 16 amino acids. CDR3 protein: CASSSKLAGEIYEQFF. CDR3 nucleotides: TGTGCCAGCAGCTCGAAGCTAGCGGGAGAAATCTATGAGCAGTTCTTC.

The chain couples TRBV5-1 to TRBJ2-3; D ambiguous. Germline V gene data show CDR1 as SGHRS and CDR2 as YFSETQ. The V and J ends lost 1 base and 11 bases respectively, with 11 bases between them. The CDR3 extends over 12 amino acids. The CDR3 protein is CASSLMSLEQYF. The CDR3 bases are TGCGCCAGCAGCTTGATGAGCCTTGAGCAGTATTTT.

Here the CDR3 reads CASSYHTGPYEQYF. DNA for the CDR3: TGTGCCAGCAGTTACCATACAGGACCCTACGAGCAGTACTTC. This chain uses TRBV6-5 with TRBJ2-7; tentatively, D is TRBD1 (5 bases). V lost 2 bases and J 2 bases, leaving 10 bases between the germline ends. Germline CDR1 MNHEY, CDR2 SVGAGI. This CDR3 contains 14 residues.

The V call is TRBV4-1, the J call TRBJ2-1, with 12 bases identical to TRBD1. The V gene's germline CDR1 is MGHRA and CDR2 YSYEKL. J was trimmed by 8 bases and V by 2 bases; bases with no gene match: 4. The length of the CDR3 is 15 residues. DNA for the CDR3: TGCGCCAGCAGCCAACCCGGGACAGGGGGCTATGAGCAGTTCTTC. Translating it yields CASSQPGTGGYEQFF.

The chain joins TRBV18 to TRBJ1-2; no firm D call. Trimming removed 2 bases from V and 6 bases from J, with 7 bases in between. The CDR3 totals 12 residues. The germline gives CDR1 KGHSH, CDR2 LQKENI. CDR3 sequence: CASSPSLDGYTF. DNA of the CDR3: TGTGCCAGCTCACCATCTCTGGATGGCTACACCTTC.

The chain recombines TRBV10-3 with TRBJ1-5; D ambiguous. V gave up 2 bases and J gave up 5 bases, with 10 bases separating them. The CDR3 consists of 14 residues. Germline lookup yields CDR1 ENHRY and CDR2 SYGVKD. This CDR3 is CAISELAADQPQHF. CDR3 nucleotide sequence: TGTGCCATCAGTGAGCTGGCGGCGGATCAGCCCCAGCATTTT.

The chain couples TRBV5-1 to TRBJ2-3; D is perhaps TRBD1 or TRBD2 (6 bases each). Germline assignment: CDR1 SGHRS and CDR2 YFSETQ. This CDR3 region has 17 residues. Trimming left V 2 bases short and J 4 bases short, with 20 bases between. The DNA of the CDR3 is TGCGCCAGCAGCTTCAACGTCGGGGGCGAGAGAGCAGATACGCAGTATTTT. It is translated as CASSFNVGGERADTQYF. The whole variable domain, remainder taken from reference TRBV5-1 and TRBJ2-3, is KAGVTQTPRYLIKTRGQQVTLSCSPISGHRSVSWYQQTPGQGLQFLFEYFSETQRNKGNFPGRFSGRQFSNSRSEMNVSTLELGDSALYLCASSFNVGGERADTQYFGPGTRLTVL.

This clone was recorded a few times. The V call is TRBV5-6, the J call TRBJ2-5, with D unclear. Germline CDR1 reads SGHDT; CDR2 reads YYEEEE. Trimming left V 4 bases short and J 1 base short, with 11 bases between. This CDR3 spans 14 amino acids. Written as DNA, the CDR3 is TGTGCCAGCAGCCCCGACCCTGGCCAAGAGACCCAGTACTTC. Amino acid sequence: CASSPDPGQETQYF.

By share, this clone counts as medium-sized (0.01 to 0.1%). V and J are TRBV2 and TRBJ2-5, with 15 bases fitting TRBD2. The CDR3 runs to 16 residues. Per germline, CDR1 SNHLY and CDR2 FYNNEI. The ends lost 6 bases at V and 4 bases at J; junction bases unmatched: 6. The CDR3 DNA sequence: TGTGCCAGCAGGGGACTAGCGGGAGGTTGGGTAGAGACCCAGTACTTC. This gives the protein CASRGLAGGWVETQYF.

The V gene is TRBV10-2, the J gene TRBJ2-7, with D possibly being TRBD2 (7 bases). Per the germline V gene, CDR1 is WSHSY and CDR2 is SAAADI. This CDR3 is built from 15 residues. Trimming stripped 6 bases from V and 3 bases from J, with 18 bases between. This chain's CDR3 is CASRTLGGRVYEQYF. In DNA form, the CDR3 reads TGCGCCAGCAGGACTTTGGGGGGGCGGGTCTACGAGCAGTACTTC.

This clone appeared a few times. The J gene is TRBJ1-2, the V gene TRBV4-1, with D maybe TRBD1 (5 bases). Trimming cost V 0 bases and J 4 bases, with 15 bases left between them. The CDR3 totals 16 residues. The germline gives CDR1 MGHRA, CDR2 YSYEKL. The DNA of the CDR3 is TGCGCCAGCAGCCAAGATCTCGGGGGTGCGAGCTATGGCTACACCTTC. It encodes CASSQDLGGASYGYTF.

This clone was found once. The rearrangement uses TRBV5-8 and TRBJ1-5, with TRBD1 identical over 7 bases. Germline lookup yields CDR1 SGHTS and CDR2 YDEGEE. V trimming: 4 bases; J trimming: 0 bases; junction bases outside the gene matches: 4. CDR3 length: 15 residues. CDR3 bases: TGTGCCAGCAGCAGGGGGCTGTTTAGCAATCAGCCCCAGCATTTT. Translated, it gives CASSRGLFSNQPQHF.

This clone appeared a few times. The chain recombines TRBV4-1 with TRBJ2-6; perhaps D is TRBD1 or TRBD2 (5 bases each). Germline CDR1 MGHRA, CDR2 YSYEKL. Trimming shortened V by 1 base and J by 2 bases, and 9 bases separated the two germline ends. This CDR3 has 16 residues. CDR3 sequence (DNA): TGCGCCAGCAGCCAAGCGGGGACGGCTGGGGCCAACGTCCTGACTTTC. Translating gives CASSQAGTAGANVLTF.

The V call is TRBV2, the J call TRBJ1-1, with 8 bases fitting TRBD1. Germline CDR1 SNHLY, CDR2 FYNNEI. This CDR3 spans 12 amino acids. With 8 bases clipped from V and 11 bases from J, the junction kept 10 bases outside the gene matches. DNA for the CDR3: TGTGCCAGCTCGCAGGGGGCGCGGAGTGCTTTCTTT. It translates to CASSQGARSAFF. The full variable domain, its missing parts supplied by reference TRBV2 and TRBJ1-1, is EPEVTQTPSHQVTQMGQEVILRCVPISNHLYFYWYRQILGQKVEFLVSFYNNEISEKSEIFDDQFSVERPDGSNFTLKIRSTKLEDSAMYFCASSQGARSAFFGQGTRLTVV.

V usage is TRBV5-6 and J usage is TRBJ1-1; the D gene is possibly TRBD1 (5 bases). V lost 0 bases and J lost 4, with 13 bases in between. The CDR3 loop spans 15 amino acids. Germline values: CDR1 SGHDT, CDR2 YYEEEE. Here the CDR3 DNA reads TGTGCCAGCAGCTTGGTGCCAGGGTCGGGCACTGAAGCTTTCTTT. This sequence encodes CASSLVPGSGTEAFF.

The chain has TRBV27 and TRBJ2-1; possibly TRBD1 for D (5 bases). This CDR3 has 14 amino acids. V was shortened by 3 bases and J by 6 bases, with 12 bases between the two germline ends. Germline loops: CDR1 MNHEY, CDR2 SMNVEV (reference sequence). The chain's CDR3 is CASSFQTVLNEQFF. CDR3 bases: TGTGCCAGCAGTTTCCAGACAGTCCTCAATGAGCAGTTCTTC.

This clone was seen more than once but under ten times. The chain has TRBV5-1 and TRBJ2-1, with 8 nucleotides matching TRBD2. Germline CDR1 is SGHRS and CDR2 is YFSETQ. V lost 1 base and J lost 7; bases outside the gene matches: 7. This CDR3 comprises 15 residues. The CDR3, as DNA: TGCGCCAGCAGCTTGTTATACGGGAGGGATAATGAGCAGTTCTTC. Its protein is CASSLLYGRDNEQFF.

This rearrangement joins TRBV18 to TRBJ2-2; no clear D. From germline, CDR1 is KGHSH and CDR2 LQKENI. The CDR3 covers 16 residues. Trimming shortened V by 1 base and J by 2 bases, and 11 bases separated the two germline ends. The CDR3 is CASSPQVPLNTGELFF. CDR3 nucleotides: TGTGCCAGCTCACCACAGGTGCCCTTAAACACCGGGGAGCTGTTTTTT. The variable domain in full, completed from reference TRBV18 and TRBJ2-2, reads NAGVMQNPRHLVRRRGQEARLRCSPMKGHSHVYWYRQLPEEGLKFMVYLQKENIIDESGMPKERFSAEFPKEGPSILRIQQVVRGDSAAYFCASSPQVPLNTGELFFGEGSRLTVL.

This clone was found a few times. CDR3 nucleotide sequence: TGTGCCAGCAGTAGGAGGTGGGGATTGGGCACAGATACGCAGTATTTT. Translated: CASSRRWGLGTDTQYF. V usage is TRBV27 and J usage is TRBJ2-3; weak D call: TRBD2 (5 bases). Germline CDR1 and CDR2: MNHEY and SMNVEV (reference sequence). Trimming stripped 5 bases from V and 1 base from J, with 16 bases between. The CDR3 contains 16 residues.

The chain uses TRBV6-6 and TRBJ2-6, with D perhaps matching TRBD2 (6 bases). CDR1 is MNHNY and CDR2 is SVGAGI in the germline V gene (reference sequence). V was cut by 6 bases and J by 4 bases, with 13 bases left in between. The CDR3 has 15 amino acids. CDR3 coding DNA: TGTGCCAGCAGACTAGGGACTTCGGGGGCCAACGTCCTGACTTTC. Its protein is CASRLGTSGANVLTF.

V gene TRBV27 combines with J gene TRBJ2-7; TRBD2 is a possible D gene (6 bases). The germline gives CDR1 MNHEY, CDR2 SMNVEV (reference sequence). V lost 5 bases, J lost 3 bases, and 20 bases lay in between. This CDR3 spans 16 amino acids. For the CDR3, the DNA is TGTGCCAGCAGTCCCAGATACGCGGGGAACCGCTACGAGCAGTACTTC. Its protein product is CASSPRYAGNRYEQYF.

This clone was seen only once. This rearrangement joins TRBV28 to TRBJ2-7, with D possibly TRBD1 on 6 matching bases. The CDR3 length is 15 residues. CDR1 MDHEN and CDR2 SYDVKM come from the germline V gene. Trimming left V 2 bases short and J 6 bases short, with 17 bases between. CDR3 sequence (DNA): TGTGCCAGCAGTTTAGACTCCTACAGGGTGGCCGAGCAGTACTTC. Amino acids: CASSLDSYRVAEQYF.

The V gene is TRBV10-3, the J gene TRBJ2-6, with D possibly matching TRBD2 (5 bases). This CDR3 is built from 14 residues. Trimming shortened V by 8 bases and J by 0 bases, and 8 bases separated the two germline ends. Germline loops: CDR1 ENHRY, CDR2 SYGVKD. CDR3 coding DNA: TGTGCCATCGACCGGGGCTCTGGGGCCAACGTCCTGACTTTC. Translation: CAIDRGSGANVLTF.

The CDR3 is CASSFTGLAGDTDTQYF. In nucleotides, the CDR3 is TGTGCCAGCAGTTTCACGGGACTAGCGGGAGACACAGATACGCAGTATTTT. The chain carries TRBV28 and TRBJ2-3; 14 bases align to TRBD2. Germline V gene data show CDR1 as MDHEN and CDR2 as SYDVKM. The CDR3 has 17 residues. The J segment lost 2 bases and the V segment lost 3 bases, leaving 4 bases of the junction unmatched.

The chain couples TRBV2 to TRBJ1-3; D unresolved. V dropped 4 bases and J dropped 2 bases, with 12 bases sitting between them. In germline, CDR1 is SNHLY, CDR2 FYNNEI. The CDR3 has 15 residues. Written as DNA, the CDR3 is TGTGCCAGCAGTGTCGTGGGATTAGCTGGAAACACCATATATTTT. Protein: CASSVVGLAGNTIYF.